This record concerns one T cell receptor (beta chain) sequence. Its antigen is as yet unknown. These data come from a study of T-cell memory formation after mild COVID-19. Study overall: Largely donor-specific sequence clusters came from two donors. Regarding the study as a whole: The authors did not confirm SARS-CoV-2 specificity of second-wave clones peaking day 37.

UMIs and sample barcodes were carried by the TCR alpha and TCR beta cDNA libraries that 5'RACE produced using constant-segment primers. TCRdb called the 5' RACE reads again in MiXCR, with one record for every CDR3 protein. Of fewer than 450,000 distinct CDR3 sequences listed, more than 20% are singletons. The CDR3 sequence is 15 residues long. V lost 1 base and J lost 4; bases outside the gene matches: 2. The specimen sequenced was PBMCs or a T cell subset sorted from them (not recorded which). This sequence originates from an adult woman who had mild COVID-19 (a few samples of this study predate the infection). Cell type and time point are not known. The chain joins TRBV12-3 or TRBV12-4 to TRBJ1-5, with 9 nucleotides matching TRBD1. CDR3 residues: CASSLGGTGNQPQHF. In DNA, the CDR3 is TGTGCCAGCAGTTTAGGTGGGACAGGGAATCAGCCCCAGCATTTT.